A single sample gave rise to the 7 T cell receptor beta chains below, sequenced in a study of beta chain features in type 1 diabetes. The authors reverse transcribed all of the isolated RNA, so sequencing captured expressed TCRB transcripts. The data were produced by immunoSEQ multiplex PCR, yet TCRdb's version contains in-frame clones alone and is incomplete. This sample has about 360,000 clones, with roughly 12% found just once. Sequencing input: naive CD4+ T cells from blood. All receptors derive from a man younger than 30 in good health.

As concerns this clone: The sample holds other DNA sequences that translate to the same CDR3. V usage is TRBV9 and J usage is TRBJ2-5, with 9 bases lining up with TRBD2. The ends lost 0 bases at V and 3 bases at J; junction bases unmatched: 0. The germline V gene encodes CDR1 SGDLS and CDR2 YYNGEE. The CDR3 is 14 amino acids. CDR3 in DNA: TGTGCCAGCAGCGTAGGACTAGCGGAAGAGACCCAGTACTTC. It specifies CASSVGLAEETQYF.

V and J are TRBV6-5 and TRBJ2-7; D gene unclear. V lost 2 bases to trimming and J lost 9 bases, with 14 bases between them. CDR3 length: 13 residues. The germline V gene encodes CDR1 MNHEY and CDR2 SVGAGI. Written as DNA, the CDR3 is TGTGCCAGCAGTTACCGGGTACCAAAAGGGCAGTACTTC. This sequence encodes CASSYRVPKGQYF.

CDR3 region: CASSFRAGYTF. CDR3 sequence (DNA): TGTGCCAGCAGCTTCAGGGCTGGCTACACCTTC. The chain has TRBV5-4 and TRBJ1-2; possible D gene TRBD1, 5 bases. CDR1 and CDR2 (germline): SGHNT, YYREEE (reference sequence). The V end was cut by 2 bases, the J end by 7 bases, with 6 bases between. The CDR3 has 11 residues.

This clone was seen a handful of times. The chain employs TRBV28 and TRBJ2-7, with TRBD1 matching over 7 bases. The ends lost 8 bases at V and 0 bases at J; junction bases unmatched: 13. CDR3 size: 16 residues. From germline, CDR1 is MDHEN and CDR2 SYDVKM. This chain's CDR3 is CASYAPGRGTSYEQYF. CDR3 DNA: TGTGCCAGCTACGCCCCGGGCAGGGGGACCTCCTACGAGCAGTACTTC.

This clone was counted a few times. The chain uses TRBV28 and TRBJ2-5, with no clear D. Germline CDR1 reads MDHEN; CDR2 reads SYDVKM. CDR3 length equals 14 residues. V shed 10 bases and J shed 1 base, with 16 bases lying between them. In nucleotides, the CDR3 is TGTGCCATCCCGAGTCGGGTACCCCAAGAGACCCAGTACTTC. This translates into CAIPSRVPQETQYF.

Notes on this clone: The sample holds other DNA sequences that translate to the same CDR3. This rearrangement joins TRBV19 to TRBJ2-5; 7 bases map to TRBD1. This CDR3 comprises 13 residues. V lost 4 bases and J lost 3; bases outside the gene matches: 2. From germline, CDR1 is LNHDA and CDR2 SQIVND (reference sequence). The CDR3 sequence: CASSTDREETQYF. The CDR3 coding sequence is TGTGCCAGTAGTACCGACAGGGAAGAGACCCAGTACTTC.

The CDR3: CASSLGLAGVYEQYF. In nucleotides, the CDR3 is TGTGCCAGCAGTTTGGGGCTAGCGGGAGTCTACGAGCAGTACTTC. The V and J genes are TRBV28 and TRBJ2-7; 10 nucleotides align to TRBD2. The J segment lost 3 bases and the V segment lost 3 bases, leaving 5 bases of the junction unmatched. Germline values: CDR1 MDHEN, CDR2 SYDVKM. There are 15 residues in the CDR3. Full variable domain (missing parts from reference TRBV28 and TRBJ2-7): DVKVTQSSRYLVKRTGEKVFLECVQDMDHENMFWYRQDPGLGLRLIYFSYDVKMKEKGDIPEGYSVSREKKERFSLILESASTNQTSMYLCASSLGLAGVYEQYFGPGTRLTVT.